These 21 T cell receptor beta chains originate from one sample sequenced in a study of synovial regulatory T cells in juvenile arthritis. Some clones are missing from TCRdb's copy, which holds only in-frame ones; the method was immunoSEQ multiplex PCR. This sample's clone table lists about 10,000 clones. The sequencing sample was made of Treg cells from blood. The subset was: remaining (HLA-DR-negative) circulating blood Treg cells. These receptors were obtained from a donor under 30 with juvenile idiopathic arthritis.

CDR3 amino acids: CASSFRRGGYTF. The chain links TRBV6-5 to TRBJ1-2. This CDR3 spans 12 amino acids. A DNA sequence was not provided. Germline V gives CDR1 MNHEY, CDR2 SVGAGI.

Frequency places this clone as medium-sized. The CDR3 sequence is CASSNRGSYGYTF. This sequence joins TRBV19 and TRBJ1-2; TCRdb names TRBD1, which stays unverified in the absence of DNA. The CDR3 totals 13 residues. The nucleotide record is missing. Germline V gene data show CDR1 as LNHDA and CDR2 as SQIVND (reference sequence). The whole variable domain, remainder taken from reference TRBV19 and TRBJ1-2, is DGGITQSPKYLFRKEGQNVTLSCEQNLNHDAMYWYRQDPGQGLRLIYYSQIVNDFQKGDIAEGYSVSREKKESFPLTVTSAQKNPTAFYLCASSNRGSYGYTFGSGTRLTVV.

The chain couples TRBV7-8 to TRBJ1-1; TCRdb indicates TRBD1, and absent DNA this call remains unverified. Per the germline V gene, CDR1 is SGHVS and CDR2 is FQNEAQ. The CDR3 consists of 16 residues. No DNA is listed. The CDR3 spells CASSAWDRGSNTEAFF.

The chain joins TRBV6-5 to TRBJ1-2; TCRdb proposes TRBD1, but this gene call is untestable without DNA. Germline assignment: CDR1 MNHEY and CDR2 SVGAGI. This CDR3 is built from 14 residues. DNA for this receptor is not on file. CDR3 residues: CASRRGTGNYGYTF.

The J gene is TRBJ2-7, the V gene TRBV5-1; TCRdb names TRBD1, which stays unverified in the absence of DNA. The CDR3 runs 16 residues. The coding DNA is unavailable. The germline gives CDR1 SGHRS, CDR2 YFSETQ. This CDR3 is CASSWTDRESSYEQYF.

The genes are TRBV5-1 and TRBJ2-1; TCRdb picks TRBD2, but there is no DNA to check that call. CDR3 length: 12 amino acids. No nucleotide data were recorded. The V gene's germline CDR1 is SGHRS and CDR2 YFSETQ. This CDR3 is CASSLLRNEQFF. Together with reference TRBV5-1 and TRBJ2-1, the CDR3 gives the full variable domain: KAGVTQTPRYLIKTRGQQVTLSCSPISGHRSVSWYQQTPGQGLQFLFEYFSETQRNKGNFPGRFSGRQFSNSRSEMNVSTLELGDSALYLCASSLLRNEQFFGPGTRLTVL.

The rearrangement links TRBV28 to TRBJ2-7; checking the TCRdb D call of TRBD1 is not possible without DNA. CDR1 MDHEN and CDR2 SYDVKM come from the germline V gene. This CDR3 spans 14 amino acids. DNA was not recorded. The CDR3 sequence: CASSLLRGVAEQYF.

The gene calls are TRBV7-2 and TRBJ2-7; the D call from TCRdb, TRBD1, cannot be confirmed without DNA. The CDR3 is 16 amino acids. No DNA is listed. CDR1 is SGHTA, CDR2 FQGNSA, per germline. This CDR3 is CASSLRSGTGFYEQYF.

Here the CDR3 reads CASSRDLNTEAFF. V gene TRBV11-2 combines with J gene TRBJ1-1. Germline V gene lookup returns CDR1 SGHAT and CDR2 FQNNGV. The CDR3 has 13 amino acids. No DNA is given.

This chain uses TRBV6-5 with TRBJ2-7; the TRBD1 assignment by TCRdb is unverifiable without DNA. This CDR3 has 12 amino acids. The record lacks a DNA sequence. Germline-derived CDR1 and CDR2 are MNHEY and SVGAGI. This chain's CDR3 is CASSSYTGEQYF.

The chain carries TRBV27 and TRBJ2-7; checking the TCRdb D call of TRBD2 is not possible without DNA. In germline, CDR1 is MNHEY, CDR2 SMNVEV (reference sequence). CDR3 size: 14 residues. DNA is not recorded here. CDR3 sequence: CASSLTSGISKQYF.

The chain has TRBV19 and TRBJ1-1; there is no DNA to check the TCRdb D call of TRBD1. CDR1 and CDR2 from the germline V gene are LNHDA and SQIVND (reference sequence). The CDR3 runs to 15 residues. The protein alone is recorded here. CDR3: CASLDRGRMNTEAFF.

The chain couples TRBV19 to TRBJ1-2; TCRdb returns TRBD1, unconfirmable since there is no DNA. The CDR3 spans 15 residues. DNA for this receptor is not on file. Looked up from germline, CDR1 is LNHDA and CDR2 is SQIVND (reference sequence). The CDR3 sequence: CASSIVQGVDYGYTF. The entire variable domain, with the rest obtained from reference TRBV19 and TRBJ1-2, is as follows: DGGITQSPKYLFRKEGQNVTLSCEQNLNHDAMYWYRQDPGQGLRLIYYSQIVNDFQKGDIAEGYSVSREKKESFPLTVTSAQKNPTAFYLCASSIVQGVDYGYTFGSGTRLTVV.

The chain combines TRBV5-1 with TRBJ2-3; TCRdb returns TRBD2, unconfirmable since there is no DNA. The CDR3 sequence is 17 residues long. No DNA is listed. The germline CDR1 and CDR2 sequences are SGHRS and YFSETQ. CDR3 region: CASSLRTSGSSPDTQYF.

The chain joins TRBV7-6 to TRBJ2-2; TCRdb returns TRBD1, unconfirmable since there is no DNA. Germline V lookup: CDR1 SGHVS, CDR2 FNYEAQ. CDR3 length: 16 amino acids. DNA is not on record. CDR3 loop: CASSVQGGGNTGELFF.

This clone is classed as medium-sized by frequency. CDR3 protein: CASSVAGHRDSGNTIYF. The chain links TRBV4-1 to TRBJ1-3. Per germline, CDR1 MGHRA and CDR2 YSYEKL. CDR3 length equals 17 residues. No DNA is given.

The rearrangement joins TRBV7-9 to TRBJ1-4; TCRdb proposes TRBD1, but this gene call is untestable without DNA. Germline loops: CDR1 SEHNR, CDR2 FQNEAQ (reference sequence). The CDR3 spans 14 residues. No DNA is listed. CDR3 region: CASSLETGNEKLFF.

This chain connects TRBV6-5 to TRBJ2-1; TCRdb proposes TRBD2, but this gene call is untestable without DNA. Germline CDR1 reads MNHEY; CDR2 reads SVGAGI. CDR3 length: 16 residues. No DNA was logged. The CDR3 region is CASSYSVAVSYNEQFF.

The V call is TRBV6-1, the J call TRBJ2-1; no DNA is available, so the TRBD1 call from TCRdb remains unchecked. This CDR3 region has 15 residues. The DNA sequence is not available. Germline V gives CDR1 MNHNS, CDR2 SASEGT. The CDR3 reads CASSASGTLYNEQFF.

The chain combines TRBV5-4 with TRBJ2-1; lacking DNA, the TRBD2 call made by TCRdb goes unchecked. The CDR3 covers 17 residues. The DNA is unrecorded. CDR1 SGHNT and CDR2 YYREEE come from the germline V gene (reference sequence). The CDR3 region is CASSFPQSGVGNNEQFF.

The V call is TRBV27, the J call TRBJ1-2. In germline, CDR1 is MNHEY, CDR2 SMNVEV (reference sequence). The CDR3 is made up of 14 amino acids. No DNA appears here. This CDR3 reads CASSPRRVTYGYTF.